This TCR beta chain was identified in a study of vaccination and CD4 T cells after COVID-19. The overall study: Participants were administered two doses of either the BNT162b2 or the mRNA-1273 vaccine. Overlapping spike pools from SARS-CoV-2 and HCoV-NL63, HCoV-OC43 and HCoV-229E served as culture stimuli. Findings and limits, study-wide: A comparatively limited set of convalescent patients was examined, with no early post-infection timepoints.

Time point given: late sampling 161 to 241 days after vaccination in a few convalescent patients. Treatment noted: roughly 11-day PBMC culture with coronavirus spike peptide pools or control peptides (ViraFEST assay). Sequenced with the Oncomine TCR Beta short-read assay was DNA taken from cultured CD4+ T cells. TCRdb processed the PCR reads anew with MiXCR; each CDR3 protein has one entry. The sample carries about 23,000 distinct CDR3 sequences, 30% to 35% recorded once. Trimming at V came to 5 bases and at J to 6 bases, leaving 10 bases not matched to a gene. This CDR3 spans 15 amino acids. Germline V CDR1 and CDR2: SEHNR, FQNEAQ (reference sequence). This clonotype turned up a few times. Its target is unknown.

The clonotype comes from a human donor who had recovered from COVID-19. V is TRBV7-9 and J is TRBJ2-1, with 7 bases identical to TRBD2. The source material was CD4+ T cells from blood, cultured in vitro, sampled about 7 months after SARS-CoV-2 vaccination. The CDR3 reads CASSPSGREFNEQFF. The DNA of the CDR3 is TGTGCCAGCAGCCCCAGTGGGCGGGAGTTCAATGAGCAGTTCTTC.